Listed below are T cell receptor beta chains from one sample, sequenced in a study of cytomegalovirus exposure and HLA in healthy donors. The repertoire was sequenced with immunoSEQ multiplex PCR; TCRdb's copy has only in-frame clones and lacks some. Here the sample spans more than 45,000 clones, 91% being singletons. The specimen sequenced was PBMCs. These TCRs come from a woman aged 30 to 39 in good health and CMV-seronegative. The CDR3 runs from the conserved cysteine through the conserved F or W. D genes are given only for firm matches.

d_gene | j_gene | v_gene | CDR3aa | CDR3nt
TRBD2 | TRBJ2-1 | TRBV9 | CATSRVAGAPMGGNEQFF | TGTGCCACCTCGCGGGTAGCGGGAGCGCCCATGGGGGGCAATGAGCAGTTCTTC
- | TRBJ1-3 | TRBV30 | CAWSHRESSGNTIYF | TGTGCCTGGAGTCACAGGGAGTCCTCTGGAAACACCATATATTTT
- | TRBJ2-1 | TRBV25-1 | CASRGQSQDSYNEQFF | TGTGCCAGCAGGGGCCAATCCCAAGACTCCTACAATGAGCAGTTCTTC
TRBD2 | TRBJ2-1 | TRBV9 | CASSVGLAGGHEQFF | TGTGCCAGCAGCGTAGGACTAGCGGGAGGTCATGAGCAGTTCTTC
TRBD2 | TRBJ2-2 | TRBV6-4 | CASSVTSGSSGELFF | TGTGCCAGCAGCGTTACTAGCGGGAGCTCCGGGGAGCTGTTTTTT
- | TRBJ2-5 | TRBV5-4 | CASSPTGEGETQYF | TGTGCCAGCAGCCCCACGGGAGAAGGAGAGACCCAGTACTTC
- | TRBJ1-2 | TRBV18 | CASSPPGAFLRTAYGYTF | TGTGCCAGCTCACCACCGGGGGCCTTCTTAAGGACTGCCTATGGCTACACCTTC
- | TRBJ2-5 | TRBV2 | CASRQGRQETQYF | TGTGCCAGTAGGCAGGGGCGCCAAGAGACCCAGTACTTC
TRBD1 | TRBJ1-5 | TRBV28 | CASSVTGYDQPQHF | TGTGCCAGCAGTGTGACAGGGTATGATCAGCCCCAGCATTTT
- | TRBJ1-5 | TRBV7-3 | CASELRGPGSNQPQHF | TGTGCCAGCGAATTGCGGGGTCCGGGGAGCAATCAGCCCCAGCATTTT
- | TRBJ1-4 | TRBV15 | CATSRNRVANEKLFF | TGTGCCACCAGCAGAAACAGGGTAGCTAATGAAAAACTGTTTTTT
- | TRBJ1-2 | TRBV11-2 | CASSLDRLWGYTF | TGTGCCAGCAGCTTAGATCGGTTGTGGGGCTACACCTTC
TRBD2 | TRBJ2-2 | TRBV5-1 | CASSLPGGTGELFF | TGCGCCAGCAGCCTCCCGGGGGGTACCGGGGAGCTGTTTTTT